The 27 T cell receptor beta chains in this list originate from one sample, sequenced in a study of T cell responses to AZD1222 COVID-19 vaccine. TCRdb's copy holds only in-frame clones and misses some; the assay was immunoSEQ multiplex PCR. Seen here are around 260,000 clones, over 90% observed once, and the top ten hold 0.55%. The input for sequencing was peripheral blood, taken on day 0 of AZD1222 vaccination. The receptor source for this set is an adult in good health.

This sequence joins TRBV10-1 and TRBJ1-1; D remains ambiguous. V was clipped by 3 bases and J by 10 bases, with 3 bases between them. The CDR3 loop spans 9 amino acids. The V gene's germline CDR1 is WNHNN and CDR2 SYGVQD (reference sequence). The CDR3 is CASSDLAFF. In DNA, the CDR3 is TGCGCCAGCAGTGATCTAGCTTTCTTT.

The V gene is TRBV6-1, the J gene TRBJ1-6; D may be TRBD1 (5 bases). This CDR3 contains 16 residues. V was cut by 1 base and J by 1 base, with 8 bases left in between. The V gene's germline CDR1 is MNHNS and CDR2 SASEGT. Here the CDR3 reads CASSEGQGSYNSPLHF. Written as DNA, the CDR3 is TGTGCCAGCAGTGAAGGGCAGGGATCCTATAATTCACCCCTCCACTTT.

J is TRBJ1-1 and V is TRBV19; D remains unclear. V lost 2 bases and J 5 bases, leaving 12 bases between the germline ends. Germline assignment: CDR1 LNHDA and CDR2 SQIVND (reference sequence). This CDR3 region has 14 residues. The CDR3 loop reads CASSISGWSTEAFF. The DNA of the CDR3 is TGTGCCAGTAGTATATCTGGGTGGTCGACTGAAGCTTTCTTT.

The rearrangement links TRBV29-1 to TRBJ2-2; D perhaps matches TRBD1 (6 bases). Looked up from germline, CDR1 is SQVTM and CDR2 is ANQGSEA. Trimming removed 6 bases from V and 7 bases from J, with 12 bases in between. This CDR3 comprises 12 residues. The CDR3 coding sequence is TGCAGCGTGAGAGGGGGTGGCGGGGAGCTGTTTTTT. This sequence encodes CSVRGGGGELFF.

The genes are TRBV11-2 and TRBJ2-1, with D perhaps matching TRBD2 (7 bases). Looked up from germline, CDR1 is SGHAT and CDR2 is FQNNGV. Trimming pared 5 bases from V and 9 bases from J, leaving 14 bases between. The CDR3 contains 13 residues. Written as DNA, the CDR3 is TGTGCCAGCAGCCCTTCAGGGGAGGGTGAGCAGTTCTTC. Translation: CASSPSGEGEQFF.

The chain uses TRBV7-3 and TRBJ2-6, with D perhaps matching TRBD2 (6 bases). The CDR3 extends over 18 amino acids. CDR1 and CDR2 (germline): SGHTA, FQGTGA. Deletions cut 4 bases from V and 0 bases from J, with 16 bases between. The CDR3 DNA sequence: TGTGCCAGCAGCTCCTCCGGGACTCAAATCTCTGGGGCCAACGTCCTGACTTTC. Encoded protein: CASSSSGTQISGANVLTF.

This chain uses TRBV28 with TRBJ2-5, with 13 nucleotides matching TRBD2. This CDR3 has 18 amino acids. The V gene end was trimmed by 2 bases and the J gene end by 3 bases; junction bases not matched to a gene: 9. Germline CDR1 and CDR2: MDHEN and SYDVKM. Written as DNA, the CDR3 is TGTGCCAGCAGTTTAGTTACTAGCGGGGGGGCTAAAGAAGAGACCCAGTACTTC. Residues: CASSLVTSGGAKEETQYF.

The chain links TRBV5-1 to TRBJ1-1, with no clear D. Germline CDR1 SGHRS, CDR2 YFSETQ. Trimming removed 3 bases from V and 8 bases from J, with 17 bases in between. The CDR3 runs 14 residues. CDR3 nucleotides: TGCGCCAGCAGCTCCGGGCGACCACAAGGCGAAGCTTTCTTT. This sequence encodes CASSSGRPQGEAFF. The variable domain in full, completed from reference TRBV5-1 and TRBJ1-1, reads KAGVTQTPRYLIKTRGQQVTLSCSPISGHRSVSWYQQTPGQGLQFLFEYFSETQRNKGNFPGRFSGRQFSNSRSEMNVSTLELGDSALYLCASSSGRPQGEAFFGQGTRLTVV.

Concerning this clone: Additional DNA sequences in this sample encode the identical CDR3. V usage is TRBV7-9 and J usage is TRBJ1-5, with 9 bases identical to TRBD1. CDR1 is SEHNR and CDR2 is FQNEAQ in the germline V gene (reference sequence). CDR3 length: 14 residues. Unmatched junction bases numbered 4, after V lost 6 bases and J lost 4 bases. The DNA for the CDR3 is TGTGCCAGCAGTTCCGGGACAGGGAATCAGCCCCAGCATTTT. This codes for CASSSGTGNQPQHF.

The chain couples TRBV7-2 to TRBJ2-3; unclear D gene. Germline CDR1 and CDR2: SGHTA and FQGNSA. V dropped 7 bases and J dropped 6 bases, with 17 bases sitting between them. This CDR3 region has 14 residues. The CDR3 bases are TGTGCCAGCACCCTAGGGAACCTCCAGGATACGCAGTATTTT. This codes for CASTLGNLQDTQYF.

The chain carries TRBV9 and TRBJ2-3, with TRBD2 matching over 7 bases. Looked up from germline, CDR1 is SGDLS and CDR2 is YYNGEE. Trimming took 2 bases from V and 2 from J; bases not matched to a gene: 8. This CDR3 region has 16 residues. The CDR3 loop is CASSVLAEWATDTQYF. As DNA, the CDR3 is TGTGCCAGCAGCGTCCTAGCGGAGTGGGCCACAGATACGCAGTATTTT.

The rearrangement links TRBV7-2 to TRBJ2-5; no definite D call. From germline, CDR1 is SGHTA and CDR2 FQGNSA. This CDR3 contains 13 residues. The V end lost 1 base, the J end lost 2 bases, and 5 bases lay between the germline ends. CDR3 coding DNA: TGTGCCAGCAGCTTAGGGGCTCAAGAGACCCAGTACTTC. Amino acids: CASSLGAQETQYF.

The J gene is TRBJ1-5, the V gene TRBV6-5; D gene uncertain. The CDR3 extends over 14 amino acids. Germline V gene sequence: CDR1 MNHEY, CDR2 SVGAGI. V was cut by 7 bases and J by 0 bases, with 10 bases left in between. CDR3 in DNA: TGTGCCAGCAATTCCCACAGTAGCAATCAGCCCCAGCATTTT. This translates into CASNSHSSNQPQHF.

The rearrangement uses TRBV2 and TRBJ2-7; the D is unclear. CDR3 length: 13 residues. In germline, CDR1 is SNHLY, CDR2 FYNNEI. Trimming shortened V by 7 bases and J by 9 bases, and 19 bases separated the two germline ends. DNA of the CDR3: TGTGCCAGCATTGACACGATTCGGTATTGGCAGTACTTC. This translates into CASIDTIRYWQYF.

The CDR3 reads CASSIVGVRPTEAFF. The CDR3 nucleotides are TGTGCCAGTAGTATAGTCGGAGTACGACCCACTGAAGCTTTCTTT. The chain uses TRBV19 and TRBJ1-1; D gene uncertain. Trimming removed 1 base from V and 4 bases from J, with 13 bases in between. The germline CDR1 and CDR2 sequences are LNHDA and SQIVND (reference sequence). The CDR3 contains 15 residues. The variable domain in full, with the rest retrieved from reference TRBV19 and TRBJ1-1, is DGGITQSPKYLFRKEGQNVTLSCEQNLNHDAMYWYRQDPGQGLRLIYYSQIVNDFQKGDIAEGYSVSREKKESFPLTVTSAQKNPTAFYLCASSIVGVRPTEAFFGQGTRLTVV.

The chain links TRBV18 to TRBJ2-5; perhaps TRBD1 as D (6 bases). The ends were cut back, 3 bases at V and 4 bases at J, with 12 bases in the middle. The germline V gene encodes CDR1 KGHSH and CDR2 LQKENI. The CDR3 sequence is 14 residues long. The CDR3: CASSPSRGGETQYF. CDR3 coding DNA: TGTGCCAGCTCACCGTCTCGAGGGGGAGAGACCCAGTACTTC.

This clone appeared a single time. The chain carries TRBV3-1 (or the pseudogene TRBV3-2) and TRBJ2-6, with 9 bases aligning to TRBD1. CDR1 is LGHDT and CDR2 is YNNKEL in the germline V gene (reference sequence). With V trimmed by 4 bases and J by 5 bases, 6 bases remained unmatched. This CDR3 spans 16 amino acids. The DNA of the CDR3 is TGTGCCAGCAGCCGGGTCACAGGGGGCAGGGCCAACGTCCTGACTTTC. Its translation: CASSRVTGGRANVLTF.

The chain's CDR3 is CASSPSQGATNEKLFF. For the CDR3, the DNA is TGTGCCAGTAGTCCTTCGCAGGGGGCAACTAATGAAAAACTGTTTTTT. This chain joins TRBV19 and TRBJ1-4, with 7 bases aligning to TRBD1. The CDR3 is 16 amino acids. The V gene end was trimmed by 5 bases and the J gene end by 0 bases; junction bases not matched to a gene: 6. CDR1 LNHDA and CDR2 SQIVND come from the germline V gene (reference sequence). Full variable domain (missing parts from reference TRBV19 and TRBJ1-4): DGGITQSPKYLFRKEGQNVTLSCEQNLNHDAMYWYRQDPGQGLRLIYYSQIVNDFQKGDIAEGYSVSREKKESFPLTVTSAQKNPTAFYLCASSPSQGATNEKLFFGSGTQLSVL.

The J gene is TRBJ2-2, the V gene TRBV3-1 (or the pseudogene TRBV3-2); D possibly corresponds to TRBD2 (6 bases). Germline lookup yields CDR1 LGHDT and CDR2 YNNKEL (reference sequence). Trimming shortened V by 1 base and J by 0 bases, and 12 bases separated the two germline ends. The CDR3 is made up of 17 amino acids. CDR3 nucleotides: TGTGCCAGCAGCCAAGGGAGGGCCCCGCCGAACACCGGGGAGCTGTTTTTT. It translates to CASSQGRAPPNTGELFF.

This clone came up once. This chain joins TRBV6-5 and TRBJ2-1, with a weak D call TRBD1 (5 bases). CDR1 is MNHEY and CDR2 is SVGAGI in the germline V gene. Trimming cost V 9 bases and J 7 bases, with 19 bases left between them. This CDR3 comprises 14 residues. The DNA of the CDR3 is TGTGCCAGTCATGAGGCAGGGTGGCGGAATGAGCAGTTCTTC. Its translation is CASHEAGWRNEQFF.

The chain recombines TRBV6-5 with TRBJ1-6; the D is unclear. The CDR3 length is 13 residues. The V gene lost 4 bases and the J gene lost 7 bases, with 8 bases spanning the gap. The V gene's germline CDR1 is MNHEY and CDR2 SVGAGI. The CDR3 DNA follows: TGTGCCAGCAGTTCAGGCCCCAATTCACCCCTCCACTTT. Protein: CASSSGPNSPLHF.

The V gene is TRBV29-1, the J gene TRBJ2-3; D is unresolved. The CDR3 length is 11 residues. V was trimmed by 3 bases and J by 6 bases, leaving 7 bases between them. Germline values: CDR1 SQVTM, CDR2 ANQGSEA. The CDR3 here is CSVDRSDTQYF. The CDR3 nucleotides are TGCAGCGTTGATCGAAGCGATACGCAGTATTTT.

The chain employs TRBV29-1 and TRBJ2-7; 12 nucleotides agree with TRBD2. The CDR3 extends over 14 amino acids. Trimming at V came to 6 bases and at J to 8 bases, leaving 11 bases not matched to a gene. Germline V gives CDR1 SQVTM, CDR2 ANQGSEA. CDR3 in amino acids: CSVRLAGASSQQYF. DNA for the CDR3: TGCAGCGTCCGACTAGCGGGAGCCTCCTCTCAGCAGTACTTC.

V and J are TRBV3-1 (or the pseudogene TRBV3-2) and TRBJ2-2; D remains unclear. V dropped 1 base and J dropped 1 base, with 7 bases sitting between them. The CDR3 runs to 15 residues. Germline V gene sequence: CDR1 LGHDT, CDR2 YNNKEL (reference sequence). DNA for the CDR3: TGTGCCAGCAGCCAAGTGGTGGGGAACACCGGGGAGCTGTTTTTT. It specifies CASSQVVGNTGELFF.

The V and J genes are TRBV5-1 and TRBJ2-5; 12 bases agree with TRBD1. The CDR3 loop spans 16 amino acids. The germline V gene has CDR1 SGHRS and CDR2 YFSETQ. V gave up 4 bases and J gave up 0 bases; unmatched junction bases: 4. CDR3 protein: CASSPGTGGHQETQYF. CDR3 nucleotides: TGCGCCAGCAGCCCTGGGACAGGGGGCCACCAAGAGACCCAGTACTTC.

In DNA, the CDR3 is TGTGCCAGCAGCCAAGAGGGCCCCCAGGCCAACGTCCTGACTTTC. Translation: CASSQEGPQANVLTF. This sequence joins TRBV3-1 (or the pseudogene TRBV3-2) and TRBJ2-6, with D unresolved. V gave up 0 bases and J gave up 6 bases, with 9 bases separating them. The germline V gene encodes CDR1 LGHDT and CDR2 YNNKEL (reference sequence). This CDR3 is 15 amino acids long.

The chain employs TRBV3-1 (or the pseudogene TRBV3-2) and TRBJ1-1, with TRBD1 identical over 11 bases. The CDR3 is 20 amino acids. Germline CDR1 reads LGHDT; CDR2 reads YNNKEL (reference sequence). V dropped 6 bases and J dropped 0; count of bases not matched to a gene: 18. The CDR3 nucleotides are TGTGCCAGCAGTCTCATTCCGGGACAGGGGGGATGGCGCATGAACACTGAAGCTTTCTTT. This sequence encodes CASSLIPGQGGWRMNTEAFF.